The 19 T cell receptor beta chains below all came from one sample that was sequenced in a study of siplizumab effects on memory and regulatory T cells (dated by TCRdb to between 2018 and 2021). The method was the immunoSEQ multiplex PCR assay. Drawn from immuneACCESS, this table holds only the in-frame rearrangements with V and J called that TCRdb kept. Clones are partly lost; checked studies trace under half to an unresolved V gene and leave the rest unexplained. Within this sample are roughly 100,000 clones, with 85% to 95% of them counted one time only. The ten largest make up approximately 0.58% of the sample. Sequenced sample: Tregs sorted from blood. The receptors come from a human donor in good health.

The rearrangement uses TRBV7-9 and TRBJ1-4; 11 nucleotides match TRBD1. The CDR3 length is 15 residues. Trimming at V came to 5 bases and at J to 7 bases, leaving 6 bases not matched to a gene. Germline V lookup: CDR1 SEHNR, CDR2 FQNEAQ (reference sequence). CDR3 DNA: TGTGCCAGCAGCCACGGGACAGGGGGTGGTGAAAAACTGTTTTTT. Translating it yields CASSHGTGGGEKLFF.

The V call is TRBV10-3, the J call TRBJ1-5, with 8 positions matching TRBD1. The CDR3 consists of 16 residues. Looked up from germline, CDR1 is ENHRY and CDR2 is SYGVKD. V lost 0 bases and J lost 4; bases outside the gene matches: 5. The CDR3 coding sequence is TGTGCCATCAGTGAGTCGTGGCAGGGGGCAAATCAGCCCCAGCATTTT. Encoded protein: CAISESWQGANQPQHF.

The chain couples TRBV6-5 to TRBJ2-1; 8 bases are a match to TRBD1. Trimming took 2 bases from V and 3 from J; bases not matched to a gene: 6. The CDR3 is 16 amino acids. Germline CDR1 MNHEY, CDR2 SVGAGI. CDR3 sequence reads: CASSYGTGFGYNEQFF. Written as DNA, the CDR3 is TGTGCCAGCAGTTACGGGACAGGATTTGGCTACAATGAGCAGTTCTTC.

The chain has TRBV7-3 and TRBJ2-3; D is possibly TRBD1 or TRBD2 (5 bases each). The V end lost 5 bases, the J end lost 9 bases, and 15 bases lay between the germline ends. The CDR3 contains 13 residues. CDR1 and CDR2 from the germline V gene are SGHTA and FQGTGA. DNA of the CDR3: TGTGCCAGCAGCGCCTTAACCGGGGACACGCAGTATTTT. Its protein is CASSALTGDTQYF.

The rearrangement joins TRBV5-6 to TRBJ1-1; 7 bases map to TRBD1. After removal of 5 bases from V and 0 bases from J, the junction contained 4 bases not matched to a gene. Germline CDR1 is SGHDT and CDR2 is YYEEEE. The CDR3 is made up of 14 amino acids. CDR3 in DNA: TGTGCCAGCAGACAGACAGGGTTGAACACTGAAGCTTTCTTT. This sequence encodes CASRQTGLNTEAFF.

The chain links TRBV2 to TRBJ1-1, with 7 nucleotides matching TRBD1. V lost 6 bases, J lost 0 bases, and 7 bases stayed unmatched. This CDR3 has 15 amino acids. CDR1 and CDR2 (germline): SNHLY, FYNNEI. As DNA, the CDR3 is TGTGCCAGCAGCCAGACAGGGAGATTGAACACTGAAGCTTTCTTT. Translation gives CASSQTGRLNTEAFF. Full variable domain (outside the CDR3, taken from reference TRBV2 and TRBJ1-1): EPEVTQTPSHQVTQMGQEVILRCVPISNHLYFYWYRQILGQKVEFLVSFYNNEISEKSEIFDDQFSVERPDGSNFTLKIRSTKLEDSAMYFCASSQTGRLNTEAFFGQGTRLTVV.

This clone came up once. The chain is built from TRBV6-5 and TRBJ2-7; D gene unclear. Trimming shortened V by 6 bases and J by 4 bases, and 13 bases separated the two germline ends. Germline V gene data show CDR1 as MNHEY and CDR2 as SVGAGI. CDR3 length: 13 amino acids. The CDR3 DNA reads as TGTGCCAGCAGACGACGAGGCCCATACGAGCAGTACTTC. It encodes CASRRRGPYEQYF.

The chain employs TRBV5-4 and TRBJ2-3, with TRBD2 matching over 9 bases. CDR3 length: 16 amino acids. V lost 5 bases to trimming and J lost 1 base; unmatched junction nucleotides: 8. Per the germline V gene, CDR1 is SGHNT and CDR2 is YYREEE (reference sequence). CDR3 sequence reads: CASRSSGLAGTDTQYF. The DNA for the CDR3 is TGTGCCAGCAGATCCTCGGGACTAGCAGGCACAGATACGCAGTATTTT.

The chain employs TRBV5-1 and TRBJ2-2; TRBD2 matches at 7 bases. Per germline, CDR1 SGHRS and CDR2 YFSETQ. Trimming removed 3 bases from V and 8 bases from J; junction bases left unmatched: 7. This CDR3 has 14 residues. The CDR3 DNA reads TGCGCCAGCAGCTACAGACTAGCCGAGGGGGAGCTGTTTTTT. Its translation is CASSYRLAEGELFF.

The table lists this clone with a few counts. This CDR3 reads CASSSRDNSPLHF. CDR3 DNA: TGCGCCAGCAGCTCTCGGGATAATTCACCCCTCCACTTT. The V and J genes are TRBV5-1 and TRBJ1-6; D is unresolved. Germline CDR1 and CDR2: SGHRS and YFSETQ. Trimming pared 3 bases from V and 5 bases from J, leaving 6 bases between. The CDR3 is 13 residues long.

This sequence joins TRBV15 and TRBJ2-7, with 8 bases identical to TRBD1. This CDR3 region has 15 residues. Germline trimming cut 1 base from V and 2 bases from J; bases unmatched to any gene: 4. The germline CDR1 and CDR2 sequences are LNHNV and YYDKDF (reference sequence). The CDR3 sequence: CATSRGTGRTYEQYF. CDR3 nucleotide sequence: TGTGCCACCAGCAGAGGGACAGGGCGAACCTACGAGCAGTACTTC.

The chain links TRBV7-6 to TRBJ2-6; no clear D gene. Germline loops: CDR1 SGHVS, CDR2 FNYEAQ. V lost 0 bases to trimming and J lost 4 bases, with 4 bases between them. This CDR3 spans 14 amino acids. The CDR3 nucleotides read TGTGCCAGCAGCTTAGCGGCGGGGGCCAACGTCCTGACTTTC. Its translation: CASSLAAGANVLTF.

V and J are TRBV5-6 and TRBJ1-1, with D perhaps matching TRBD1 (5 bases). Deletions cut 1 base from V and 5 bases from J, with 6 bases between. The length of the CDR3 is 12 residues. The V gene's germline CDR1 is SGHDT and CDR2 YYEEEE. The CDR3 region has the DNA TGTGCCAGCAGCTTGAGGGGTACTGAAGCTTTCTTT. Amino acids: CASSLRGTEAFF.

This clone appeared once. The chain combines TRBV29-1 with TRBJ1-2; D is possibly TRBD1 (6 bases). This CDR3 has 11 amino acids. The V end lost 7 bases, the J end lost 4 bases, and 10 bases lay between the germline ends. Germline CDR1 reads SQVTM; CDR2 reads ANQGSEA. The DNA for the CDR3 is TGCAGCGCCGGGGACACCTATGGCTACACCTTC. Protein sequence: CSAGDTYGYTF. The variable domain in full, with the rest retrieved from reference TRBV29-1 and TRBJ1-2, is SAVISQKPSRDICQRGTSLTIQCQVDSQVTMMFWYRQQPGQSLTLIATANQGSEATYESGFVIDKFPISRPNLTFSTLTVSNMSPEDSSIYLCSAGDTYGYTFGSGTRLTVV.

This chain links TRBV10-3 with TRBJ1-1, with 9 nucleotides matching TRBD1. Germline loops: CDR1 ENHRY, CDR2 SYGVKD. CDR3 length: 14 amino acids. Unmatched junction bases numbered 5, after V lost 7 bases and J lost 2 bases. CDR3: CAIMTGGQNTEAFF. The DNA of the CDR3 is TGTGCCATCATGACAGGGGGACAAAACACTGAAGCTTTCTTT.

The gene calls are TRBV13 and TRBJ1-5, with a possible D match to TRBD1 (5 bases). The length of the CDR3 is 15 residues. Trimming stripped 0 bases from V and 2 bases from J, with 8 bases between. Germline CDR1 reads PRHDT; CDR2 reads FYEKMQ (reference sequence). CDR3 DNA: TGTGCCAGCAGCTTAGGTGGGGGAGGCAATCAGCCCCAGCATTTT. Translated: CASSLGGGGNQPQHF.

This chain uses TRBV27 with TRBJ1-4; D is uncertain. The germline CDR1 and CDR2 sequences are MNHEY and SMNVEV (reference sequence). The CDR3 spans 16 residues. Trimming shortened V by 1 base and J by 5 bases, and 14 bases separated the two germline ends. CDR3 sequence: CASSLFSLNGNEKLFF. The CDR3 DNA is TGTGCCAGCAGTTTATTTTCACTAAACGGGAATGAAAAACTGTTTTTT.

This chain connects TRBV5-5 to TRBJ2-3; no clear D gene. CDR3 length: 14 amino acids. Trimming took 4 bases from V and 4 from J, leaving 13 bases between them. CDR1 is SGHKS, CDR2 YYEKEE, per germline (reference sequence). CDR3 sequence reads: CASSRGNVPDTQYF. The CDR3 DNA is TGTGCCAGCAGCCGCGGAAATGTCCCAGATACGCAGTATTTT.

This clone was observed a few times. The CDR3 DNA follows: TGTGCCAGCAGCCTTGGTGATACGCAGTATTTT. Translated, it gives CASSLGDTQYF. The rearrangement joins TRBV27 to TRBJ2-3; D gene unclear. Trimming pared 6 bases from V and 6 bases from J, leaving 7 bases between. CDR1 is MNHEY and CDR2 is SMNVEV in the germline V gene (reference sequence). The CDR3 consists of 11 residues.